A selection of T cell receptor beta chains follows, all from one sample in a study of T cell repertoires in cytomegalovirus infection. These receptors have no known antigen. MiXCR was run by TCRdb on the reads, yielding one entry per CDR3 protein. The sample has around 140,000 distinct CDR3 sequences, approximately 30% seen once. The sequenced sample was CD8+ T cells from cultured PBMCs, obtained from culture after CMV antigen stimulation. The receptors were gathered from a human donor in good health (CMV status not recorded). Some clones in this sample may be carry-over from other donors' samples. CDR3s include the opening cysteine and the closing phenylalanine or tryptophan. The D gene is left open where the match is weak. Rows give clone size only sometimes, using once, few, many, or a class for an expanded clone.

clone size	V gene	D gene	J gene	CDR3 protein	CDR3 DNA
-	TRBV30	-	TRBJ2-1	CACLYYNEQFF	TGTGCCTGTCTTTATTACAATGAGCAGTTCTTC
few	TRBV12-3/TRBV12-4	TRBD1	TRBJ1-1	CASSLTHTGGTEAFF	TGTGCCAGCAGCCTAACCCACACAGGGGGCACTGAAGCTTTCTTT
once	TRBV19	-	TRBJ2-2	CASSIITLTGELFF	TGTGCCAGTAGTATAATTACCCTCACCGGGGAGCTGTTTTTT
-	TRBV7-6	TRBD1	TRBJ1-2	CASSLGQGASGGYTF	TGTGCCAGCAGCTTAGGTCAGGGGGCTTCAGGTGGCTACACCTTC
few	TRBV10-3	TRBD1	TRBJ1-1	CAIRGNDRGEPEAFF	TGTGCCATCAGGGGGAATGACAGGGGTGAACCTGAAGCTTTCTTT
-	TRBV6-5	-	TRBJ2-3	CASSLQGGYTDTQYF	TGTGCCAGCAGTTTACAGGGGGGGTACACAGATACGCAGTATTTT
-	TRBV6-6	-	TRBJ2-1	CASSPLAVLQDEQFF	TGTGCCAGCAGTCCACTAGCAGTCCTTCAGGATGAGCAGTTCTTC
-	TRBV6-5	-	TRBJ2-1	CASSYSRGGYNEQFF	TGTGCCAGCAGTTACTCTCGCGGTGGCTACAATGAGCAGTTCTTC
-	TRBV6-4	-	TRBJ1-3	CASSDSPGGENSGNTIYF	TGTGCCAGCAGTGACTCCCCCGGAGGGGAGAACTCTGGAAACACCATATATTTT
few	TRBV7-8	-	TRBJ2-5	CASSSSRETQYF	TGTGCCAGCAGCTCCAGTCGGGAGACCCAGTACTTC
-	TRBV2	-	TRBJ2-4	CASSSRDIIAKNIQYF	TGTGCCAGCAGTAGCCGGGACATAATAGCCAAAAACATTCAGTACTTC
-	TRBV6-1	TRBD1	TRBJ1-1	CASGQGVGWNPEAFF	TGTGCCAGCGGACAGGGGGTGGGTTGGAACCCTGAAGCTTTCTTT
-	TRBV12-3/TRBV12-4	TRBD1	TRBJ2-7	CASRSGTVYEQYF	TGTGCCAGCAGATCCGGGACAGTTTACGAGCAGTACTTC
-	TRBV12-3/TRBV12-4	-	TRBJ2-7	CASSFVLESGYEQYF	TGTGCCAGCAGTTTCGTTTTGGAAAGCGGCTACGAGCAGTACTTC
-	TRBV12-3/TRBV12-4	TRBD1	TRBJ1-5	CASSWGTDNQPQHF	TGTGCCAGCAGTTGGGGGACAGACAATCAGCCCCAGCATTTT
-	TRBV6-5	TRBD1	TRBJ2-1	CASSYSWTGSYNEQFF	TGTGCCAGCAGTTACTCTTGGACAGGGTCTTACAATGAGCAGTTCTTC
-	TRBV7-2	TRBD2	TRBJ2-7	CASSLRSGGAHEQYF	TGTGCCAGCAGCTTAAGAAGCGGGGGGGCCCACGAGCAGTACTTC
few	TRBV25-1	TRBD1	TRBJ1-2	CASSRDRDHYGYTF	TGTGCCAGCAGCCGGGACAGGGACCATTATGGCTACACCTTC
few	TRBV4-1	-	TRBJ2-7	CASSQTVSYEQYF	TGCGCCAGCAGCCAAACAGTGTCCTACGAGCAGTACTTC
-	TRBV28	-	TRBJ1-2	CATEPDTYYGYTF	TGTGCCACCGAGCCGGACACATACTATGGCTACACCTTC
-	TRBV5-3	-	TRBJ1-1	CARSLKYPPNTEAFF	TGTGCCAGAAGCTTGAAGTACCCGCCGAACACTGAAGCTTTCTTT
many	TRBV5-1	TRBD2	TRBJ2-1	CASSSWPGGAHNEQFF	TGCGCCAGCAGCTCGTGGCCCGGGGGGGCCCACAATGAGCAGTTCTTC
once	TRBV4-1	-	TRBJ1-1	CASSPREGVNTEAFF	TGCGCCAGCAGCCCTCGAGAAGGGGTGAACACTGAAGCTTTCTTT
few	TRBV20-1	-	TRBJ2-5	CSASKETQYF	TGCAGTGCTTCGAAAGAGACCCAGTACTTC
few	TRBV7-6	TRBD1	TRBJ2-7	CASSLTTGGAGNEQYF	TGTGCCAGCAGCTTAACAACAGGGGGCGCGGGAAACGAGCAGTACTTC
-	TRBV5-6	-	TRBJ2-2	CASSHGGMDGELFF	TGTGCCAGCAGCCACGGGGGTATGGACGGGGAGCTGTTTTTT
-	TRBV6-5	-	TRBJ1-1	CASSYSYLALNTEAFF	TGTGCCAGCAGTTACTCATATTTAGCTTTGAACACTGAAGCTTTCTTT
-	TRBV5-5	-	TRBJ2-3	CASSLLAADTQYF	TGTGCCAGCAGCTTACTTGCGGCAGATACGCAGTATTTT
few	TRBV28	-	TRBJ2-1	CASSHTGTDYNEQFF	TGTGCCAGCAGCCATACCGGGACTGACTACAATGAGCAGTTCTTC
many	TRBV7-2	-	TRBJ1-5	CASSLGSDGNQPQHF	TGTGCCAGCAGCTTAGGTTCAGACGGCAATCAGCCCCAGCATTTT
once	TRBV3-1	-	TRBJ2-7	CASSPDMFYEQYF	TGTGCCAGCAGCCCCGATATGTTCTACGAGCAGTACTTC
few	TRBV27	TRBD1	TRBJ2-7	CASSPRDSKTTPAYEQYF	TGTGCCAGCAGTCCTCGGGACAGCAAAACAACCCCCGCCTACGAGCAGTACTTC
few	TRBV25-1	-	TRBJ2-7	CASSIGSAGQASYEQYF	TGTGCCAGCAGTATTGGGTCCGCCGGACAAGCCTCCTACGAGCAGTACTTC
few	TRBV27	-	TRBJ2-3	CASSTPGASTDTQYF	TGTGCCAGCAGTACGCCGGGGGCTAGCACAGATACGCAGTATTTT
-	TRBV2	-	TRBJ1-1	CASSGTQGYTEAFF	TGTGCCAGCAGTGGAACACAGGGTTACACTGAAGCTTTCTTT
few	TRBV27	-	TRBJ2-7	CASSHRASSSYEQYF	TGTGCCAGCAGCCACAGGGCCTCGAGCTCCTACGAGCAGTACTTC
-	TRBV4-1	-	TRBJ2-7	CASSQEWGRSYEQYF	TGCGCCAGCAGCCAAGAATGGGGGCGATCCTACGAGCAGTACTTC
once	TRBV25-1	TRBD1	TRBJ1-1	CASNGQGVAFF	TGTGCCAGCAATGGACAGGGGGTGGCTTTCTTT
few	TRBV12-3/TRBV12-4	TRBD2	TRBJ2-5	CASSPSGGVQETQYF	TGTGCCAGCAGTCCAAGCGGGGGGGTCCAAGAGACCCAGTACTTC
-	TRBV19	TRBD1	TRBJ2-5	CASRPPGQPQETQYF	TGTGCCAGTAGACCCCCGGGACAGCCACAAGAGACCCAGTACTTC
-	TRBV14	-	TRBJ2-5	CASSQEFGSQETQYF	TGTGCCAGCAGCCAAGAGTTTGGCAGCCAAGAGACCCAGTACTTC
-	TRBV19	TRBD2	TRBJ2-1	CASTGGGAGSEQFF	TGTGCCAGTACAGGCGGGGGGGCCGGTAGTGAGCAGTTCTTC
many	TRBV7-2	TRBD2	TRBJ2-7	CASSLTGLAGLYEQYF	TGTGCCAGCAGCTTAACGGGACTAGCGGGGTTATACGAGCAGTACTTC
-	TRBV4-1	-	TRBJ1-5	CASSQAPGRTVTQPQHF	TGCGCCAGCAGCCAAGCTCCGGGACGGACCGTTACCCAGCCCCAGCATTTT
-	TRBV12-3/TRBV12-4	-	TRBJ2-2	CASSPPMDKSNTGELFF	TGTGCCAGCAGTCCCCCAATGGACAAGTCGAACACCGGGGAGCTGTTTTTT
once	TRBV19	TRBD1	TRBJ2-1	CASSTTGLNEQFF	TGTGCCAGTAGTACGACAGGGTTAAATGAGCAGTTCTTC
few	TRBV6-5	-	TRBJ1-1	CASSYDGLNTEAFF	TGTGCCAGCAGTTACGACGGATTGAACACTGAAGCTTTCTTT
-	TRBV20-1	-	TRBJ2-1	CSAREGAHNSYNEQFF	TGCAGTGCTAGAGAGGGGGCCCATAACTCCTACAATGAGCAGTTCTTC
-	TRBV15	-	TRBJ2-3	CATSREGVTDTQYF	TGTGCCACCAGCAGAGAAGGGGTCACAGATACGCAGTATTTT
-	TRBV12-3/TRBV12-4	-	TRBJ2-1	CASSPPGQSYNEQFF	TGTGCCAGCAGTCCCCCGGGACAATCCTACAATGAGCAGTTCTTC
-	TRBV29-1	-	TRBJ2-2	CSVHRDTGELFF	TGCAGCGTGCACAGGGACACCGGGGAGCTGTTTTTT
-	TRBV15	-	TRBJ2-3	CATSRDRGQVGTSDSTDTQYF	TGTGCCACCAGCAGAGATAGGGGACAGGTGGGGACTAGTGACAGCACAGATACGCAGTATTTT
-	TRBV7-6	TRBD2	TRBJ2-1	CASSLGTVGGAYNEQFF	TGTGCCAGCAGCTTAGGGACGGTCGGGGGGGCGTACAATGAGCAGTTCTTC
-	TRBV7-9	-	TRBJ2-2	CASSLEGQGVSNTGELFF	TGTGCCAGCAGCTTAGAAGGCCAAGGGGTCTCGAACACCGGGGAGCTGTTTTTT
few	TRBV12-3/TRBV12-4	-	TRBJ1-1	CASSLQRGRGEAFF	TGTGCCAGCAGTCTACAGAGGGGACGGGGTGAAGCTTTCTTT
-	TRBV2	TRBD1	TRBJ2-3	CASSSPRQGAENTQYF	TGTGCCAGCAGTAGTCCGCGACAGGGGGCGGAAAATACGCAGTATTTT
many	TRBV28	TRBD1	TRBJ1-1	CASSYFTGQTNTEAFF	TGTGCCAGCAGTTACTTCACGGGACAGACGAACACTGAAGCTTTCTTT
many	TRBV2	-	TRBJ2-2	CASTSGGSGELFF	TGTGCCAGCACTTCAGGGGGGTCCGGGGAGCTGTTTTTT
few	TRBV29-1	-	TRBJ2-1	CSVESGFYNEQFF	TGCAGCGTTGAAAGCGGGTTTTACAATGAGCAGTTCTTC